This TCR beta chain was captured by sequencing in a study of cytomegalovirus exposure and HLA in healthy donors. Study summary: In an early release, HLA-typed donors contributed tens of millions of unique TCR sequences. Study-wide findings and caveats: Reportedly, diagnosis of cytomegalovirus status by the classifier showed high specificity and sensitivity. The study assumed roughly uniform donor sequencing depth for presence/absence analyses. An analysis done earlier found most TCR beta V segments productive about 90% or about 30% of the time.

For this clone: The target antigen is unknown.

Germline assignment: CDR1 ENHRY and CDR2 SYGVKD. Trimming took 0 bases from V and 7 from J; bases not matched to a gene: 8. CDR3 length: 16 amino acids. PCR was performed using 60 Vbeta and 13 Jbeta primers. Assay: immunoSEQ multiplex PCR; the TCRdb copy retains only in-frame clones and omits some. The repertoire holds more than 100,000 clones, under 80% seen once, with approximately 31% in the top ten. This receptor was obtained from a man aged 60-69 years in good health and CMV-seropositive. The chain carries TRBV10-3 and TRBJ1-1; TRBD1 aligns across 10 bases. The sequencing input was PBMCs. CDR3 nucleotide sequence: TGTGCCATCAGTGAGTCAGGACAGGGGGGGTCGGATGAAGCTTTCTTT. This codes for CAISESGQGGSDEAFF.